A single sample is the source of the 7 T cell receptor beta chains below, sequenced in a study of cytomegalovirus exposure and HLA in healthy donors. Primers for the PCR totalled 60 Vbeta and 13 Jbeta. This table comes from immunoSEQ multiplex PCR, and its TCRdb copy is limited to in-frame clones, with some not included. This table has some 150,000 clones, over 80% appearing once. Sequenced: PBMCs. The receptors were gathered from a woman aged 18-29 years in good health and CMV-seronegative.

This chain connects TRBV5-6 to TRBJ1-5, with 7 bases matching TRBD1. This CDR3 region has 14 residues. With V trimmed by 2 bases and J by 6 bases, 5 bases remained unmatched. Germline loops: CDR1 SGHDT, CDR2 YYEEEE. The CDR3 DNA reads as TGTGCCAGCAGCTTCGGGACAGTGGTTCAGCCCCAGCATTTT. This encodes CASSFGTVVQPQHF.

This sequence joins TRBV2 and TRBJ1-6, with TRBD1 matching 10 bases. The germline CDR1 and CDR2 sequences are SNHLY and FYNNEI. The CDR3 is 14 residues long. The trim removed 8 bases at V and 8 bases at J, leaving 6 bases unmatched. Here the CDR3 DNA reads TGTGCCAGCGGAAGGGACAGGGGTTATTCACCCCTCCACTTT. Translating gives CASGRDRGYSPLHF.

The J gene is TRBJ2-5, the V gene TRBV27, with D perhaps matching TRBD1 (8 bases). The ends were cut back, 4 bases at V and 4 bases at J, with 13 bases in the middle. There are 14 residues in the CDR3. CDR1 and CDR2 (germline): MNHEY, SMNVEV (reference sequence). The CDR3 sequence is CASSSQGGRETQYF. In DNA, the CDR3 is TGTGCCAGCAGTTCACAGGGGGGGCGAGAGACCCAGTACTTC.

The chain joins TRBV28 to TRBJ2-5; a weak D match, TRBD1 (6 bases). Between the trimmed V and J ends, which lost 2 bases and 1 base, there was a span of 8 bases. CDR3 length: 14 amino acids. Germline CDR1 MDHEN, CDR2 SYDVKM. The CDR3 bases are TGTGCCAGCAGTTTACTGACAGGCCAAGAGACCCAGTACTTC. Translating gives CASSLLTGQETQYF.

The chain is built from TRBV19 and TRBJ1-4; 8 positions match TRBD1. V lost 4 bases and J lost 8; bases outside the gene matches: 12. CDR1 LNHDA and CDR2 SQIVND come from the germline V gene (reference sequence). The CDR3 spans 16 residues. The CDR3 reads CASSNPGQGLGEKLFF. CDR3 nucleotide sequence: TGTGCCAGTAGTAACCCCGGACAGGGTCTGGGCGAAAAACTGTTTTTT.

This clone has only a few counts. J is TRBJ1-1 and V is TRBV25-1; no clear D gene. The CDR3 consists of 14 residues. The ends were cut back, 6 bases at V and 4 bases at J, with 15 bases in the middle. Germline CDR1 and CDR2: MGHDK and SYGVNS. CDR3 nucleotide sequence: TGTGCCAGCAGCTCGAGAGTAGGCGGCACTGAAGCTTTCTTT. This translates into CASSSRVGGTEAFF. Based on the CDR3 plus reference TRBV25-1 and TRBJ1-1, the full variable domain is EADIYQTPRYLVIGTGKKITLECSQTMGHDKMYWYQQDPGMELHLIHYSYGVNSTEKGDLSSESTVSRIRTEHFPLTLESARPSHTSQYLCASSSRVGGTEAFFGQGTRLTVV.

This clone was detected a few times. J is TRBJ2-2 and V is TRBV11-2; TRBD2 matches 13 bases. With V trimmed by 1 base and J by 8 bases, 4 bases remained unmatched. In germline, CDR1 is SGHAT, CDR2 FQNNGV. This CDR3 has 16 residues. CDR3 region: CASSLAGLAGSGELFF. The DNA of the CDR3 is TGTGCCAGCAGCTTAGCGGGACTAGCGGGATCAGGGGAGCTGTTTTTT.